Below, 29 T cell receptor beta chains from the same sample are listed, as sequenced in a study of post-analysis software for immune sequencing data. Study-wide findings and caveats: Patients used about five TRBV segments, including TRBV5-6, TRBV5-1 and TRBV20-1, more often than controls.

Antigens of these TCRs are unknown. Sequencing libraries made from TCR beta cDNA carried unique molecular identifiers. One entry per CDR3 protein, called by TCRdb with MiXCR from the PCR reads. The sample yields about 540,000 distinct CDR3 sequences, around 31% seen once. The sample taken for sequencing was blood. These receptors were obtained from a girl aged 2-17 years with multiple sclerosis.

A word on this clonotype: The junction departs from the called germline gene at one end, perhaps through a read error. This chain links TRBV12-3 or TRBV12-4 with TRBJ1-5; D remains ambiguous. The CDR3 contains 20 residues. Here the CDR3 reads CANSSKAFTDEGYSNQPQHF. The CDR3 DNA is TGTGCCAACAGTAGTAAGGCTTTTACAGACGAGGGTTATAGCAATCAGCCCCAGCATTTT.

J is TRBJ2-3 and V is TRBV6-5; unclear D gene. The CDR3 sequence is 14 residues long. CDR1 is MNHEY and CDR2 is SVGAGI in the germline V gene. V shed 6 bases and J shed 0 bases, with 10 bases lying between them. The CDR3 nucleotides are TGTGCCAGCAGGGTGGAGACTAGCACAGATACGCAGTATTTT. It codes for CASRVETSTDTQYF.

This clonotype showed up many times. The rearrangement uses TRBV15 and TRBJ2-7; TRBD2 is a possible D gene (6 bases). Germline values: CDR1 LNHNV, CDR2 YYDKDF (reference sequence). The CDR3 has 15 amino acids. V lost 1 base, J lost 0 bases, and 10 bases lay in between. The CDR3 sequence is CATSRGGEVSYEQYF. CDR3 in DNA: TGTGCCACCAGCAGAGGAGGGGAGGTCTCCTACGAGCAGTACTTC.

In its sample, this clonotype was seen a few times. The V gene is TRBV20-1, the J gene TRBJ2-1; D uncertain. Trimming cost V 5 bases and J 2 bases, with 10 bases left between them. The germline CDR1 and CDR2 sequences are DFQATT and SNEGSKA (reference sequence). The CDR3 has 13 amino acids. The CDR3: CSASGAAYNEQFF. The DNA for the CDR3 is TGCAGTGCTTCGGGCGCTGCCTACAATGAGCAGTTCTTC.

The chain combines TRBV25-1 with TRBJ1-2, with TRBD1 as a possible D gene (5 bases). Deletions cut 2 bases from V and 4 bases from J, with 11 bases between. This CDR3 region has 14 residues. Germline assignment: CDR1 MGHDK and CDR2 SYGVNS. CDR3 sequence (DNA): TGTGCCAGCAGTGAAATTGGGACCTTCTATGGCTACACCTTC. Translated: CASSEIGTFYGYTF.

The chain recombines TRBV5-1 with TRBJ2-1, with 8 bases that match TRBD2. The V segment lost 3 bases and the J segment 8 bases; nucleotides outside the gene matches: 7. The CDR3 is 14 amino acids. The germline V gene has CDR1 SGHRS and CDR2 YFSETQ. CDR3 sequence (DNA): TGCGCCAGCAGCTGGGGCGGGGGGCAGGATGAGCAGTTCTTC. Protein sequence: CASSWGGGQDEQFF.

V usage is TRBV11-2 and J usage is TRBJ2-5; 9 bases line up with TRBD2. V lost 8 bases, J lost 4 bases, and 8 bases stayed unmatched. CDR3 length: 14 amino acids. Germline CDR1 and CDR2: SGHAT and FQNNGV. CDR3 region: CASLSGGGRETQYF. The CDR3 coding sequence is TGTGCCAGCCTTAGCGGGGGAGGAAGAGAGACCCAGTACTTC.

In its sample, this clonotype was seen once. The chain is built from TRBV12-3 or TRBV12-4 and TRBJ1-5; 7 nucleotides agree with TRBD1. This CDR3 region has 14 residues. V lost 8 bases, J lost 6 bases, and 10 bases stayed unmatched. The CDR3 sequence is CASGTTGDGQPQHF. CDR3 DNA sequence: TGTGCCAGCGGGACAACAGGGGACGGTCAGCCCCAGCATTTT.

This clonotype was picked up a small number of times. The V gene is TRBV20-1, the J gene TRBJ2-6; D gene uncertain. Germline CDR1 is DFQATT and CDR2 is SNEGSKA (reference sequence). The CDR3 contains 16 residues. The V and J ends lost 0 bases and 0 bases respectively, with 9 bases between them. The CDR3 here is CSARDQGPSGANVLTF. DNA of the CDR3: TGCAGTGCTAGAGATCAAGGGCCCTCTGGGGCCAACGTCCTGACTTTC.

This clonotype was picked up one time. V and J are TRBV12-3 or TRBV12-4 and TRBJ2-7; D gene uncertain. V lost 1 base and J 6 bases, leaving 10 bases between the germline ends. The CDR3 spans 13 residues. CDR3 region: CASSLGPGGEQYF. The CDR3 DNA sequence: TGTGCCAGCAGTTTAGGGCCCGGCGGCGAGCAGTACTTC.

The chain couples TRBV11-1 to TRBJ2-7, with a possible D match to TRBD2 (6 bases). CDR3 length: 12 residues. The V gene's germline CDR1 is SGHAT and CDR2 FQDESV (reference sequence). Trimming shortened V by 8 bases and J by 0 bases, and 8 bases separated the two germline ends. CDR3 amino acids: CASAGSSYEQYF. The CDR3 DNA follows: TGTGCCAGCGCGGGAAGCTCCTACGAGCAGTACTTC.

The V and J genes are TRBV7-2 and TRBJ2-1; 10 bases agree with TRBD1. V was clipped by 5 bases and J by 1 base; unmatched bases: 5. CDR1 and CDR2 from the germline V gene are SGHTA and FQGNSA. The CDR3 has 16 residues. For the CDR3, the DNA is TGTGCCAGCAGCCCGCGGACAGGGGGTTCCTACAATGAGCAGTTCTTC. Translated, it gives CASSPRTGGSYNEQFF. The variable domain in full, with the rest retrieved from reference TRBV7-2 and TRBJ2-1, is GAGVSQSPSNKVTEKGKDVELRCDPISGHTALYWYRQSLGQGLEFLIYFQGNSAPDKSGLPSDRFSAERTGGSVSTLTIQRTQQEDSAVYLCASSPRTGGSYNEQFFGPGTRLTVL.

This clonotype occurred a few times. This chain connects TRBV6-5 to TRBJ1-2, with 9 bases lining up with TRBD1. CDR3 length: 16 amino acids. V shed 1 base and J 8 bases; nucleotides not matched to a gene: 11. Germline CDR1 and CDR2: MNHEY and SVGAGI. CDR3 protein: CASSYYYFGTGYGYTF. CDR3 coding DNA: TGTGCCAGCAGTTACTATTATTTCGGGACAGGGTACGGCTACACCTTC.

This chain connects TRBV5-1 to TRBJ2-7; unclear D gene. Deletions cut 1 base from V and 3 bases from J, with 14 bases between. This CDR3 is 15 amino acids long. Per the germline V gene, CDR1 is SGHRS and CDR2 is YFSETQ. The CDR3 nucleotides read TGCGCCAGCAGCTTGATATGGGGAAGTAGCTACGAGCAGTACTTC. It encodes CASSLIWGSSYEQYF.

There are a few counts of this clonotype. The chain combines TRBV5-1 with TRBJ2-5; D possibly corresponds to TRBD2 (5 bases). Germline V gives CDR1 SGHRS, CDR2 YFSETQ. Trimming shortened V by 0 bases and J by 7 bases, and 16 bases separated the two germline ends. The CDR3 totals 15 residues. The CDR3 DNA sequence: TGCGCCAGCAGCTTGGATGGACTGTCCTTAGGGACCCAGTACTTC. This sequence encodes CASSLDGLSLGTQYF. Full variable domain (remainder filled in from reference TRBV5-1 and TRBJ2-5): KAGVTQTPRYLIKTRGQQVTLSCSPISGHRSVSWYQQTPGQGLQFLFEYFSETQRNKGNFPGRFSGRQFSNSRSEMNVSTLELGDSALYLCASSLDGLSLGTQYFGPGTRLLVL.

The genes are TRBV7-9 and TRBJ1-1; D remains unclear. The length of the CDR3 is 12 residues. Germline values: CDR1 SEHNR, CDR2 FQNEAQ (reference sequence). V dropped 4 bases and J dropped 2 bases, with 5 bases sitting between them. For the CDR3, the DNA is TGTGCCAGCAGCTGGACCAACACTGAAGCTTTCTTT. It codes for CASSWTNTEAFF.

V is TRBV5-1 and J is TRBJ1-1, with D tentatively TRBD1 (5 bases). This CDR3 has 15 residues. Germline V gene data show CDR1 as SGHRS and CDR2 as YFSETQ. V lost 3 bases, J lost 0 bases, and 12 bases lay in between. In DNA, the CDR3 is TGCGCCAGCAGCTCCCTGGGGCAGTTGAACACTGAAGCTTTCTTT. Translation gives CASSSLGQLNTEAFF. Full variable domain (remainder filled in from reference TRBV5-1 and TRBJ1-1): KAGVTQTPRYLIKTRGQQVTLSCSPISGHRSVSWYQQTPGQGLQFLFEYFSETQRNKGNFPGRFSGRQFSNSRSEMNVSTLELGDSALYLCASSSLGQLNTEAFFGQGTRLTVV.

The chain couples TRBV7-2 to TRBJ2-3; 7 bases are shared with TRBD2. Germline CDR1 is SGHTA and CDR2 is FQGNSA. V lost 1 base, J lost 8 bases, and 15 bases stayed unmatched. There are 17 residues in the CDR3. CDR3 nucleotide sequence: TGTGCCAGCAGCTTAGATGGCGGGGGATCCGCCAGAGGTACGCAGTATTTT. Translation: CASSLDGGGSARGTQYF.

This clonotype turned up a few times. The rearrangement joins TRBV12-3 or TRBV12-4 to TRBJ2-1; D is undetermined. The CDR3 is made up of 13 amino acids. Trimming cost V 8 bases and J 0 bases, with 8 bases left between them. As DNA, the CDR3 is TGTGCCAGCGGGAACAGCTCCTACAATGAGCAGTTCTTC. Translating it yields CASGNSSYNEQFF.

This clonotype has more than one count but fewer than ten. The CDR3 nucleotides read TGTGCCAGCAGTTTAGGGGACAGGGTGGTAGCTTTCTTT. It is translated as CASSLGDRVVAFF. V is TRBV28 and J is TRBJ1-1, with TRBD1 matching 9 bases. This CDR3 region has 13 residues. The germline gives CDR1 MDHEN, CDR2 SYDVKM. V lost 2 bases to trimming and J lost 10 bases; unmatched junction nucleotides: 5.

This clonotype was found a few times. The chain is built from TRBV4-2 and TRBJ1-2; TRBD1 aligns across 9 bases. V lost 4 bases to trimming and J lost 5 bases; unmatched junction nucleotides: 8. There are 15 residues in the CDR3. Germline V lookup: CDR1 LGHNA, CDR2 YNFKEQ. Here the CDR3 DNA reads TGTGCCAGCAGCCGGGAGGACAGGGGACAATATGGCTACACCTTC. This codes for CASSREDRGQYGYTF.

This clonotype was observed a handful of times. This chain connects TRBV14 to TRBJ2-1; possible D gene TRBD1, 6 bases. The CDR3 spans 14 residues. The V gene's germline CDR1 is SGHDN and CDR2 FVKESK. V shed 5 bases and J shed 6 bases, with 14 bases lying between them. In nucleotides, the CDR3 is TGTGCCAGCAGCTTCCGACAGGACCTCAATGAGCAGTTCTTC. Its translation: CASSFRQDLNEQFF.

The chain recombines TRBV13 with TRBJ2-5, with 7 bases identical to TRBD2. The CDR3 is 13 amino acids. Germline CDR1 and CDR2: PRHDT and FYEKMQ (reference sequence). J lost 11 bases, V lost 11 bases, and 17 bases had no gene match. The CDR3 DNA reads TGTGCCGCCGGGACTCGACTTCGGGGGGAGCAGTACTTC. Protein: CAAGTRLRGEQYF.

The chain uses TRBV7-9 and TRBJ1-6; possibly TRBD1 for D (5 bases). This CDR3 region has 13 residues. Trimming took off 8 bases at V and 5 bases at J, with 10 bases between the two ends. Germline V gives CDR1 SEHNR, CDR2 FQNEAQ (reference sequence). CDR3 nucleotide sequence: TGTGCCAGCGGGGCACAGAATAATTCACCCCTCCACTTT. Its protein product is CASGAQNNSPLHF.

This clonotype was counted a single time. The V gene is TRBV20-1, the J gene TRBJ2-1; the D gene is possibly TRBD2 (5 bases). Germline V gene lookup returns CDR1 DFQATT and CDR2 SNEGSKA (reference sequence). The CDR3 runs 13 residues. Between the trimmed V and J ends, which lost 0 bases and 8 bases, there was a span of 11 bases. The CDR3 protein is CSARDKLAHEQFF. The CDR3 nucleotides are TGCAGTGCTAGAGATAAGCTAGCCCATGAGCAGTTCTTC.

This clonotype has only one observation. This chain joins TRBV6-5 and TRBJ2-7; a weak D match, TRBD2 (7 bases). CDR1 is MNHEY, CDR2 SVGAGI, per germline. V was pared by 6 bases and J by 0 bases, with 18 bases between. The CDR3 runs to 16 residues. This CDR3 is CASSLSSGGLSYEQYF. The CDR3 DNA reads TGTGCCAGCAGCCTCAGTTCGGGGGGCCTCTCCTACGAGCAGTACTTC.

The V gene is TRBV29-1, the J gene TRBJ2-7; the D call may be TRBD1 or TRBD2 (5 bases each). The germline gives CDR1 SQVTM, CDR2 ANQGSEA. The CDR3 consists of 12 residues. Trimming removed 6 bases from V and 2 bases from J, with 11 bases in between. The CDR3 coding sequence is TGCAGCGTCCACCGGGGACCCTACGAGCAGTACTTC. Translated, it gives CSVHRGPYEQYF.

CDR3 DNA: TGCAGTGCTAGGAGAGGGACACAAGAGACCCAGTACTTC. It encodes CSARRGTQETQYF. This chain connects TRBV20-1 to TRBJ2-5, with TRBD1 as a possible D gene (6 bases). The CDR3 loop spans 13 amino acids. Germline lookup yields CDR1 DFQATT and CDR2 SNEGSKA (reference sequence). Between the trimmed V and J ends, which lost 3 bases and 2 bases, there was a span of 10 bases.

This clonotype was observed at least ten times. A read error may account for a junction end that differs from germline. This rearrangement joins TRBV12-3 or TRBV12-4 to TRBJ2-1, with 11 bases identical to TRBD2. The CDR3 is 15 residues long. CDR3 amino acids: CASSFSGGAYNEQFF. CDR3 nucleotides: TGCGCCAGCAGCTTTAGCGGGGGGGCCTACAATGAGCAGTTCTTC.